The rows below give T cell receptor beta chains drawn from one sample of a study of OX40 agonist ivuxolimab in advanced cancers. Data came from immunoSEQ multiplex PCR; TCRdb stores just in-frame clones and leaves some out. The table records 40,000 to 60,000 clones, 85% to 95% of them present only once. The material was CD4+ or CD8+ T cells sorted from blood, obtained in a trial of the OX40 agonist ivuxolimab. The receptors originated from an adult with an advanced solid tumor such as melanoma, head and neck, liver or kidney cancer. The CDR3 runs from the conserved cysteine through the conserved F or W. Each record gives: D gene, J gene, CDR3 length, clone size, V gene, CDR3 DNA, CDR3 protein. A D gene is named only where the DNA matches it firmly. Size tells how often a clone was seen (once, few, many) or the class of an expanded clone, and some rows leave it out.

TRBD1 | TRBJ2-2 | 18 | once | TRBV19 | TGTGCCAGTAGTATTTTGTGGGAGGGACAGGGACACACCGGGGAGCTGTTTTTT | CASSILWEGQGHTGELFF
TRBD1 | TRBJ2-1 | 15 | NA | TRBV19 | TGTGCCAGTAGTGCCTACAGGGGGACGGGGAATGAGCAGTTCTTC | CASSAYRGTGNEQFF
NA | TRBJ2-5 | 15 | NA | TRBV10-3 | TGTGCCATCAGTGAGTCGGAAGGTATCCAAGAGACCCAGTACTTC | CAISESEGIQETQYF
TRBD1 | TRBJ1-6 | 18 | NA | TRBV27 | TGTGCCAGCAGTTTATTGCCAGGGGGCAGTACCTATAATTCACCCCTCCACTTT | CASSLLPGGSTYNSPLHF
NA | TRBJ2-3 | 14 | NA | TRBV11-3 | TGTGCCAGCAGCTTGAGGGACGGCACAGATACGCAGTATTTT | CASSLRDGTDTQYF
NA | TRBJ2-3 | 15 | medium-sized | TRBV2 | TGTGCCAGCAGTGACCAGGGCCAGTGGGCAGATACGCAGTATTTT | CASSDQGQWADTQYF
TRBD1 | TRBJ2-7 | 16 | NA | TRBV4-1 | TGCGCCAGCAGCCAAGATCTCGAGACAGGGGCCGACGAGCAGTACTTC | CASSQDLETGADEQYF
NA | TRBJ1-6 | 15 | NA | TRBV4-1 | TGCGCCAGCAGCCAAGACAGCTCCTATAATTCACCCCTCCACTTT | CASSQDSSYNSPLHF
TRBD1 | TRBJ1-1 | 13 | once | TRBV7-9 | TGTGCCAGCAGCGACCCAGGGGGCACTGAAGCTTTCTTT | CASSDPGGTEAFF
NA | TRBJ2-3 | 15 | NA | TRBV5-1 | TGCGCCAGCAGCTTGGCAAGGGGATCGGCAGATACGCAGTATTTT | CASSLARGSADTQYF
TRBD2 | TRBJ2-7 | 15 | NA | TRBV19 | TGTGCCAGTAGTATAGCTAGCGGGGGGACCTACGAGCAGTACTTC | CASSIASGGTYEQYF
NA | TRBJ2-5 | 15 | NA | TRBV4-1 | TGCGCCAGCAGCCAACAGGGGAGAGTGCAAGAGACCCAGTACTTC | CASSQQGRVQETQYF
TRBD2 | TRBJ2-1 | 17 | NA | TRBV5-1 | TGCGCCAGCAGCCTCTGGACTAGCGGGGTTATGTACAATGAGCAGTTCTTC | CASSLWTSGVMYNEQFF
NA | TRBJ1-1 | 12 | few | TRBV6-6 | TGTGCCAGCAGTCTGGACACCCCTGAAGCTTTCTTT | CASSLDTPEAFF
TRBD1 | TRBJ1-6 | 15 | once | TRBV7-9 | TGTGCCAGCAGCTCCCACAGGGGAGATAATTCACCCCTCCACTTT | CASSSHRGDNSPLHF
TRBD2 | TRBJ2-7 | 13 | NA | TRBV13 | TGTGCCACCTTACCGGGACTAGACGTCGAGCAGTACTTC | CATLPGLDVEQYF
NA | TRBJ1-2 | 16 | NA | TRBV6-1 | TGTGCCAGCAGTGATTTCGGGGTTAATTCTAACTATGGCTACACCTTC | CASSDFGVNSNYGYTF
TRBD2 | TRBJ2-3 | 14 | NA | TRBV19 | TGTGCCAGTAGTCCTGCCGGGGGGACAGATACGCAGTATTTT | CASSPAGGTDTQYF
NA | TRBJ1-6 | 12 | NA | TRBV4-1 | TGCGCCAGCAGCCAAGGCTACTCACCCCTCCACTTT | CASSQGYSPLHF
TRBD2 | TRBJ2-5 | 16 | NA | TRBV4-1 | TGCGCCAGCAGCCTAAATAGCGGGGGGGCTTTTGAGACCCAGTACTTC | CASSLNSGGAFETQYF
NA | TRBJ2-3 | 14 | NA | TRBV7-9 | TGTGCCAGCAGCAGACTGGTGGCCTCGGATACGCAGTATTTT | CASSRLVASDTQYF
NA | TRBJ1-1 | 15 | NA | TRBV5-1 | TGCGCCACCCGAATCTCGGGGAGAGGGAACACTGAAGCTTTCTTT | CATRISGRGNTEAFF
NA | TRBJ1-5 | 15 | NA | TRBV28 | TGTGCCAGCAGTTTAGTGTCAGGGGTTGATCAGCCCCAGCATTTT | CASSLVSGVDQPQHF
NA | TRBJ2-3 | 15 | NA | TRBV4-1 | TGCGCCAGCAGCCAGGTACAAGCTAGCACAGATACGCAGTATTTT | CASSQVQASTDTQYF
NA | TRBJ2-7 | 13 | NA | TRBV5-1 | TGCGCCAGCAGCTTGAGGAGTTCCTACGAGCAGTACTTC | CASSLRSSYEQYF
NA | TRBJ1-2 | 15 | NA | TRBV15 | TGTGCCACCAGCAGAAAACAGCAATCCGGGAATGGCTACACCTTC | CATSRKQQSGNGYTF
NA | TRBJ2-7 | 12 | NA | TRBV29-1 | TGCAGCGTAGGAACAGGGATATACGAGCAGTACTTC | CSVGTGIYEQYF
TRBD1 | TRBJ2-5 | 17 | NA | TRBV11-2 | TGTGCCAGCAGCTTAGGGGTAGGACAGGGGGCTGAAGAGACCCAGTACTTC | CASSLGVGQGAEETQYF
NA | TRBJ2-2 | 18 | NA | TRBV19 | TGTGCCAGTAGTATCAGCGTACCGGGACGGTGGGGAACCGGGGAGCTGTTTTTT | CASSISVPGRWGTGELFF
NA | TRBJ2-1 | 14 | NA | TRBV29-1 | TGCAGCGTTGGTAGGGGTATCCCCTACAATGAGCAGTTCTTC | CSVGRGIPYNEQFF
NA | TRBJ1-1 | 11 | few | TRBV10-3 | TGTGCCATCTCAGGGGACACTGAAGCTTTCTTT | CAISGDTEAFF
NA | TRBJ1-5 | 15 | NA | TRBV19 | TGTGCCAGTATTTCCAACCAACAGAAGAATCAGCCCCAGCATTTT | CASISNQQKNQPQHF
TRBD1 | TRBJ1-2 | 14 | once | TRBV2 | TGTGCCAGCAGTGAAGGGACAGGGGGCTCCGGCTACACCTTC | CASSEGTGGSGYTF
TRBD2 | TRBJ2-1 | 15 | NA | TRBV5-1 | TGCGCCAGCAGCTTGGGAACTAGCGGAAGCAATGAGCAGTTCTTC | CASSLGTSGSNEQFF
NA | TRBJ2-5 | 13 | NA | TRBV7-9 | TGTGCCAGCAGCTTAGCCCGTAAAGAGACCCAGTACTTC | CASSLARKETQYF
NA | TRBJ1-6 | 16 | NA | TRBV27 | TGTGCCAGCAGTTCACTACCAGGGTCCTATAATTCACCCCTCCACTTT | CASSSLPGSYNSPLHF
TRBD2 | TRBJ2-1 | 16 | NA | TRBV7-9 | TGTGCCAGCAGCCCCGAGGCGGGGGGCGACTACAATGAGCAGTTCTTC | CASSPEAGGDYNEQFF
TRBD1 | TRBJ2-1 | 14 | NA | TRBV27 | TGTGCCAGCAGTTTATGGGACAGGGGGGATGAGCAGTTCTTC | CASSLWDRGDEQFF
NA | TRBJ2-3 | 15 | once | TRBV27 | TGTGCCAGCAGTTTATCAATGGACAGCACAGATACGCAGTATTTT | CASSLSMDSTDTQYF
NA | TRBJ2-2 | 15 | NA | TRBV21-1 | TGTGCCAGCACCACAGCGGGGGGTCCCACCGGGGAGCTGTTTTTT | CASTTAGGPTGELFF
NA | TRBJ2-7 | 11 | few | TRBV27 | TGTGCCAGCAGGGATGCGTACGAGCAGTACTTC | CASRDAYEQYF
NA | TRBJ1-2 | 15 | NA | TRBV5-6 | TGTGCCAGCAGCTTCTCTCTAGGGATCCTCTATGGCTACACCTTC | CASSFSLGILYGYTF
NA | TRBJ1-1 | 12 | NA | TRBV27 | TGTGCCAGCAAAACCGGCACGAGAGAAGCTTTCTTT | CASKTGTREAFF
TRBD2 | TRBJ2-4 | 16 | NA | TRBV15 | TGTGCCACCCATCCTAGCGGGGGGCTGGCCAAAAACATTCAGTACTTC | CATHPSGGLAKNIQYF
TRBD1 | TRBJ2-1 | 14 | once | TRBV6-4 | TGTGCCAGCAGTGACTCTAGACAGGGCAATGAGCAGTTCTTC | CASSDSRQGNEQFF